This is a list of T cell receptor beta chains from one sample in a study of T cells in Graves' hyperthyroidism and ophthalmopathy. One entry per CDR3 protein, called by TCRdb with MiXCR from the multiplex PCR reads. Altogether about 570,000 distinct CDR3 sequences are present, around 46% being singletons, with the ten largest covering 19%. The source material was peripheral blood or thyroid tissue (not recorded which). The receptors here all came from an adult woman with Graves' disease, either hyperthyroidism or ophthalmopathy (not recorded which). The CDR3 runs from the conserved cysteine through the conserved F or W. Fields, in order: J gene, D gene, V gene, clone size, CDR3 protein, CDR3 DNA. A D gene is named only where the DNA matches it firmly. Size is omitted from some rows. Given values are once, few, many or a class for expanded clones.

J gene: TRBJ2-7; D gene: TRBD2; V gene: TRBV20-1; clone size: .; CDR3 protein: CSASLAGGSSEQYF; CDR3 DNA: TGCAGTGCTTCTCTAGCGGGAGGATCATCCGAGCAGTACTTC
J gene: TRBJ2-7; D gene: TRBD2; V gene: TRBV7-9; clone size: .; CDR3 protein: CASSSGTSGTGELYF; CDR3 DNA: TGTGCCAGCAGCTCCGGGACTAGCGGAACCGGGGAGCTGTACTTC
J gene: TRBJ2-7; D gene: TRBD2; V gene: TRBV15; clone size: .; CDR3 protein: CATSMERGSSYEQYF; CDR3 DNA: TGTGCCACCAGCATGGAGCGGGGGAGCTCCTACGAGCAGTACTTC
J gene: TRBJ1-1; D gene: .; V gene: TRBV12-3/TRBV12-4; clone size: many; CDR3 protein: CASSPQGLLAMNTEAFF; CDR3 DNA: TGTGCCAGCAGTCCTCAGGGACTACTCGCCATGAACACTGAAGCTTTCTTT
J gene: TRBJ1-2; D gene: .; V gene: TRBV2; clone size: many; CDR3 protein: CASSDHSYGYTF; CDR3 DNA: TGTGCCAGCAGTGACCACAGCTATGGCTACACCTTC
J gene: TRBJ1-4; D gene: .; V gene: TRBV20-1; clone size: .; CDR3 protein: CSAILNEKLFF; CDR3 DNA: TGCAGTGCGATTCTGAATGAAAAACTGTTTTTT
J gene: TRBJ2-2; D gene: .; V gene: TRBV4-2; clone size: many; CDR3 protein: CASSQDGGWTGELFF; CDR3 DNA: TGTGCCAGCAGCCAAGATGGAGGGTGGACCGGGGAGCTGTTTTTT
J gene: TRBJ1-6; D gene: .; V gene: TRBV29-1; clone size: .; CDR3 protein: CSVAPSYNSPLHF; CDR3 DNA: TGCAGCGTTGCTCCCAGCTATAATTCACCCCTCCACTTT
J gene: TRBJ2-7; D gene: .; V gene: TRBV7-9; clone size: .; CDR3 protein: CASRDKGLAEQYF; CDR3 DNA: TGTGCCAGCCGGGACAAAGGGCTTGCCGAGCAGTACTTC
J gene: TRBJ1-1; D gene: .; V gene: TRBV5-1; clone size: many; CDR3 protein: CASSFRQNTEAFF; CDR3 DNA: TGCGCCAGCAGCTTTAGACAGAACACTGAAGCTTTCTTT
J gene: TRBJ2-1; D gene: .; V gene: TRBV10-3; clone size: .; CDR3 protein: CAISEFLNNEQFF; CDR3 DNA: TGTGCCATCAGTGAGTTCCTTAACAATGAGCAGTTCTTC
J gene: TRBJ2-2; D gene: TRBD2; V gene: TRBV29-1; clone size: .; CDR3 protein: CSVTGTSGATGELFF; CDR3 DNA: TGCAGCGTCACCGGGACTAGCGGAGCCACCGGGGAGCTGTTTTTT
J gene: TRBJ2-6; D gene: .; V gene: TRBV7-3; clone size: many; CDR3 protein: CASSLRTASRSGANVLTF; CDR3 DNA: TGTGCCAGCAGCCTTCGGACAGCGAGCCGCTCTGGGGCCAACGTCCTGACTTTC
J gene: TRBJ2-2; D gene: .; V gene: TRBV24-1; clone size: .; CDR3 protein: CAWTPPETDTGELFF; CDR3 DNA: TGTGCCTGGACCCCCCCTGAGACAGATACCGGGGAGCTGTTTTTT
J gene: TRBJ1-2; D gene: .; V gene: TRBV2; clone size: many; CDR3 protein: CASSGGPNYGYTF; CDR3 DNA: TGTGCCAGCAGTGGGGGTCCTAACTATGGCTACACCTTC
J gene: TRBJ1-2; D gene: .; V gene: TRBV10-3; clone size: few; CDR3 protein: CAIRGGGGGYTF; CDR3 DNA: TGTGCCATCAGGGGAGGAGGAGGAGGCTACACCTTC
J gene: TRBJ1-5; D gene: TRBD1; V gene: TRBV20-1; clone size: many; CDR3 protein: CSATRDMTGFNQPQHF; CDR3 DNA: TGCAGTGCTACACGAGACATGACAGGGTTCAATCAGCCCCAGCATTTT
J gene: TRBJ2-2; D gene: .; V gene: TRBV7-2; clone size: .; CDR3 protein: CASRLGGYRGELFF; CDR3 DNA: TGTGCCAGCAGACTGGGGGGCTATCGCGGGGAGCTGTTTTTT
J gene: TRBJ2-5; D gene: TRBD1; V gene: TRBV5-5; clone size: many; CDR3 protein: CASSSDRVETQYF; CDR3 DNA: TGTGCCAGCAGCTCGGACAGGGTCGAGACCCAGTACTTC
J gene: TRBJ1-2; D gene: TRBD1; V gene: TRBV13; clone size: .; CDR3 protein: CASSSGQIF; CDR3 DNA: TGTGCCAGCAGCTCGGGACAGATCTTC
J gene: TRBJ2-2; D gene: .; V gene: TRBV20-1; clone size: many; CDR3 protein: CSARRVGELFF; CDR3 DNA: TGCAGTGCTAGACGGGTGGGGGAGCTGTTTTTT
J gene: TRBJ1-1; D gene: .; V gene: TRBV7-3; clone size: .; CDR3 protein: CASSPRMDTEAFF; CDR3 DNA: TGTGCCAGCAGCCCGCGAATGGACACTGAAGCTTTCTTT
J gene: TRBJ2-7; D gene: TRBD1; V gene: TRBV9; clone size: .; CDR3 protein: CASSVVTGTGAYEQYF; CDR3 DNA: TGTGCCAGCAGCGTAGTAACCGGGACAGGGGCCTACGAGCAGTACTTC
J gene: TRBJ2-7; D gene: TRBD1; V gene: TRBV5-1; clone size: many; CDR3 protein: CASSLDRVAYEQYF; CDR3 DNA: TGTGCCAGCAGCTTGGACAGGGTCGCCTACGAGCAGTACTTC
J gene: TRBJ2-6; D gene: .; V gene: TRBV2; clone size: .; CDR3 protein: CASSGKAGANVLTF; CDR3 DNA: TGTGCCAGCAGCGGAAAGGCTGGGGCCAACGTCCTGACTTTC